The source of this TCR beta chain is a study of tumor-infiltrating lymphocytes in primary liver carcinoma. Across the whole study: Treatment of the patients' primary liver carcinoma consisted of surgical resection. Every sample contained roughly 3.65 to 7.13 million productive TCRbeta reads, and these numbers were similar from one tissue type to another.

Production of TCR beta cDNA used roughly 480 ng total RNA together with a constant-region primer. Slightly modified ARM-PCR served as the procedure for the TCR beta libraries. These libraries came from three rounds of nested multiplex PCR. The first two PCR rounds used TRBV1-TRBV30 forward primers with a C-beta reverse primer, nine to ten cycles each. From the multiplex PCR reads, TCRdb called clonotypes with MiXCR, one entry per CDR3 protein. The table has about 320,000 distinct CDR3 sequences, 50% to 60% seen once. Findings and limits, study-wide: When set against blood, tumors had a significantly higher top-250-clone fraction (p = 0.039).

Concerning this clonotype: Antigen unknown. Mismatch with germline at one junction end may stem from a read error.

Germline DNA was also extracted, while the blood RNA originated from unsorted whole blood. The CDR3 runs to 11 residues. CDR1 is LNHDA, CDR2 SQIVND, per germline (reference sequence). The sequenced material came from peripheral blood. The TCR was taken from a woman aged 25 to 45 with primary liver carcinoma and hepatitis B virus infection. The V call is TRBV19, the J call TRBJ2-1; the D gene could be TRBD1 or TRBD2 (5 bases each). The CDR3 nucleotides are TGTGACAGTAGTCTGGGACCGCTTTACTACTTC. Its translation is CDSSLGPLYYF.